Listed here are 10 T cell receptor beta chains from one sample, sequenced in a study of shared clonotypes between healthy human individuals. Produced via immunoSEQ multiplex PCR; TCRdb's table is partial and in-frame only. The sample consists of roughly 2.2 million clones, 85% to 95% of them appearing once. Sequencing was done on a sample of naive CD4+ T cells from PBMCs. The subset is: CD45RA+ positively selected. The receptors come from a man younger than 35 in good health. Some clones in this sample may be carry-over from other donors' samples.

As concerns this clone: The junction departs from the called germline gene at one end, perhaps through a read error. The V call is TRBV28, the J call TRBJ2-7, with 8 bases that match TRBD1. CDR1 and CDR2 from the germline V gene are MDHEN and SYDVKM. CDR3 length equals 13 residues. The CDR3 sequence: CASSPPDRDRIDF. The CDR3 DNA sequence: TGTGCCAGCTCACCCCCAGACCGGGACAGGATCGACTTC.

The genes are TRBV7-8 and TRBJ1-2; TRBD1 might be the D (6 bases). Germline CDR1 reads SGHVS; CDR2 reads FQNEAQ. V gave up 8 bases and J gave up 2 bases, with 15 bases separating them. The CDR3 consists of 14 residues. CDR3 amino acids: CASSRGDGNYGYTF. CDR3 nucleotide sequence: TGTGCCAGCTCGAGGGGGGACGGAAACTATGGCTACACCTTC.

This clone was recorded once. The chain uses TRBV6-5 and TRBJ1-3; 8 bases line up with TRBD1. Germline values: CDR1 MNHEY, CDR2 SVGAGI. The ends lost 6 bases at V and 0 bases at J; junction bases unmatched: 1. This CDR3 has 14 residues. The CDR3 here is CASSGQGSGNTIYF. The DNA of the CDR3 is TGTGCCAGCAGCGGACAGGGCTCTGGAAACACCATATATTTT.

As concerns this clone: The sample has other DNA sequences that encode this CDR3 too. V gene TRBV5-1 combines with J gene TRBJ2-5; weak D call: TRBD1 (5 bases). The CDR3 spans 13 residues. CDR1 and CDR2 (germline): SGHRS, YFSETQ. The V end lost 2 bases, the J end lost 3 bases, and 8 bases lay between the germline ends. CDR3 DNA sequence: TGCGCCAGCAGCTTTGGGGCGGAAGAGACCCAGTACTTC. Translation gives CASSFGAEETQYF. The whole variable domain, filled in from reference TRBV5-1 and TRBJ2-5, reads KAGVTQTPRYLIKTRGQQVTLSCSPISGHRSVSWYQQTPGQGLQFLFEYFSETQRNKGNFPGRFSGRQFSNSRSEMNVSTLELGDSALYLCASSFGAEETQYFGPGTRLLVL.

The CDR3 bases are TGTGCCTGGATTCCGGGGCTAGCGGGAGTCACAGATACGCAGTATTTT. Residues: CAWIPGLAGVTDTQYF. J is TRBJ2-3 and V is TRBV30; 10 bases agree with TRBD2. Germline lookup yields CDR1 GTSNPN and CDR2 SVGIG (reference sequence). The CDR3 extends over 16 amino acids. J lost 2 bases, V lost 4 bases, and 9 bases had no gene match.

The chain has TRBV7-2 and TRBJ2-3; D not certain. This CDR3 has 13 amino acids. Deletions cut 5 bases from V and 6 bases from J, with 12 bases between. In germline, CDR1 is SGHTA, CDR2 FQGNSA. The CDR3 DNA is TGTGCCAGCAGCGTGGGATTGGGGGATACGCAGTATTTT. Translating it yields CASSVGLGDTQYF.

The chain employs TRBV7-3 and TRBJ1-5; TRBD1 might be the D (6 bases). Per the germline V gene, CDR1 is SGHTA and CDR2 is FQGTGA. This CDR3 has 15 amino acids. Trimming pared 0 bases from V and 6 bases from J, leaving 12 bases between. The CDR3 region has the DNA TGTGCCAGCAGCTTAACGGGGGCATTAGGTCAGCCCCAGCATTTT. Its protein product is CASSLTGALGQPQHF.

CDR3 sequence reads: CASSFLRETGELFF. The CDR3 DNA reads as TGTGCCAGCAGTTTCCTCCGTGAAACCGGGGAGCTGTTTTTT. This rearrangement joins TRBV27 to TRBJ2-2; D uncertain. Germline-derived CDR1 and CDR2 are MNHEY and SMNVEV (reference sequence). The CDR3 totals 14 residues. Between the trimmed V and J ends, which lost 3 bases and 5 bases, there was a span of 10 bases.

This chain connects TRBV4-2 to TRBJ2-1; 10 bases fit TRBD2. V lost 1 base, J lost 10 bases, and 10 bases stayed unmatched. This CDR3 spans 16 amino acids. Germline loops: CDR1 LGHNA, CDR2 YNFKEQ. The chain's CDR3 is CASSQVTSGTNGEQFF. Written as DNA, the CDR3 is TGTGCCAGCAGCCAAGTCACTAGCGGGACAAATGGAGAGCAGTTCTTC.

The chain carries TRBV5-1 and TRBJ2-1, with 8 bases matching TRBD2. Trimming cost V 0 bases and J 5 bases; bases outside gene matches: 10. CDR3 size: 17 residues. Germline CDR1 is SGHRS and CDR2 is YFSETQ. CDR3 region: CASSLGFASGLHNEQFF. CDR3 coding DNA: TGCGCCAGCAGCTTGGGCTTCGCTAGCGGGCTACACAATGAGCAGTTCTTC. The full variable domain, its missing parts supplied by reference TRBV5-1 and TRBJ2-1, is KAGVTQTPRYLIKTRGQQVTLSCSPISGHRSVSWYQQTPGQGLQFLFEYFSETQRNKGNFPGRFSGRQFSNSRSEMNVSTLELGDSALYLCASSLGFASGLHNEQFFGPGTRLTVL.